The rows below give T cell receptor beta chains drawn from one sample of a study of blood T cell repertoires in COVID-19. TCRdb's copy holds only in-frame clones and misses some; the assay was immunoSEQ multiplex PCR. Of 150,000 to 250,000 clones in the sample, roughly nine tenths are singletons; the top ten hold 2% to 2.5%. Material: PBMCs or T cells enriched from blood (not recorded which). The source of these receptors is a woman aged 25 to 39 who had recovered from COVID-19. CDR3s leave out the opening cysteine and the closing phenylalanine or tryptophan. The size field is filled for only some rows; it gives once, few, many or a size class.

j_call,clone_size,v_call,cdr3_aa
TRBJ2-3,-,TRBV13,ASSSLAGVSTDTQY
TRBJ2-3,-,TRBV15,ATSRDRASGESTDTQY
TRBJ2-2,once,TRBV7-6,ASSLGQNTGELF
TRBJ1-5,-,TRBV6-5,ASGTGMSQPQH
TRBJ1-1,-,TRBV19,ASSIGLMNTEAF
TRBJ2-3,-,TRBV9,ASSLGWGHLDTQY
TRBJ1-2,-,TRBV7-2,ASSQAPDRGSGGYT
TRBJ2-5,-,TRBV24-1,ATSDGTGTGETQY
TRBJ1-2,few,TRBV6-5,ASSQQGNYGYT
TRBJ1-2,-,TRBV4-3,ASSHTDRAPYGYT
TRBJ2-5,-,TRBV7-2,ASSLRQVQETQY
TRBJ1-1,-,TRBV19,ASSMGAELAAF
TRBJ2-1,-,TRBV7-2,ASSWGQGSYNEQF
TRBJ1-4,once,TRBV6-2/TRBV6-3,ASSRQGGREKLF
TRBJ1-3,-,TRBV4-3,ASSPPGREAGNTIY
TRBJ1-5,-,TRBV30,AWSEEGTPVSPQH
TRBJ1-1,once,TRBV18,ASSSGEAF
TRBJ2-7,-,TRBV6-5,ASSYAPQGTLREQY
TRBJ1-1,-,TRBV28,ASSLGGTQNTEAF
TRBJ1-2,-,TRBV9,ASSVAGNYGYT
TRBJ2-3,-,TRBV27,ASGHWAGGPDTQY
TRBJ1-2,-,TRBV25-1,ASSDDGEGGYT